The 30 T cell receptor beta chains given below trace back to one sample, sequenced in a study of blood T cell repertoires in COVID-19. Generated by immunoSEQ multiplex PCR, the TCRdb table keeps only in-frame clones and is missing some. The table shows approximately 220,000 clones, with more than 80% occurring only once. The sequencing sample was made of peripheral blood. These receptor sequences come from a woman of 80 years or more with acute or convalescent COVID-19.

The CDR3, as DNA: TGTGCCAGCAGCGGCCGGGACAGGGGGTTTGTCGAGCAGTACTTC. Its translation: CASSGRDRGFVEQYF. The chain couples TRBV9 to TRBJ2-7, with 11 bases aligning to TRBD1. The CDR3 runs to 15 residues. Looked up from germline, CDR1 is SGDLS and CDR2 is YYNGEE. V gave up 3 bases and J gave up 6 bases; unmatched junction bases: 8.

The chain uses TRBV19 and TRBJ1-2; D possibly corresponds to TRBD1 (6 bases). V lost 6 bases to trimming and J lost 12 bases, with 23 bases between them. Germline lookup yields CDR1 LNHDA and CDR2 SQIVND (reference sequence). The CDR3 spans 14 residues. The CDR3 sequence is CASSTVQGQVPHTF. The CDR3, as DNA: TGTGCCAGTAGCACCGTCCAGGGGCAAGTTCCTCACACCTTC.

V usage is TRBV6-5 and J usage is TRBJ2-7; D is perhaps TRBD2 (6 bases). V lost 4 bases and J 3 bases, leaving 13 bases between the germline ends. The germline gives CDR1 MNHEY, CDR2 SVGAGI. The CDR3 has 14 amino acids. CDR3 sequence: CASSWPGTHYEQYF. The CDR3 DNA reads TGTGCCAGCAGTTGGCCGGGGACTCACTACGAGCAGTACTTC.

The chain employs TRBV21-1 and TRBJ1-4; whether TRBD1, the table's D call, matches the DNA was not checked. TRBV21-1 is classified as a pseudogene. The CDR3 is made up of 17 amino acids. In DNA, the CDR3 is TGTGCCAGCAGCACTGGACAGGGGACTGCAACTAATGAAAAACTGTTTTTT. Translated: CASSTGQGTATNEKLFF.

The DNA for the CDR3 is TGCGCCAGCAGCTTCCAGGGTTTCGACGAGCAGTACTTC. Translation gives CASSFQGFDEQYF. This chain uses TRBV5-1 with TRBJ2-7, with D possibly being TRBD1 (5 bases). Trimming removed 2 bases from V and 5 bases from J, with 11 bases in between. This CDR3 has 13 amino acids. From germline, CDR1 is SGHRS and CDR2 YFSETQ.

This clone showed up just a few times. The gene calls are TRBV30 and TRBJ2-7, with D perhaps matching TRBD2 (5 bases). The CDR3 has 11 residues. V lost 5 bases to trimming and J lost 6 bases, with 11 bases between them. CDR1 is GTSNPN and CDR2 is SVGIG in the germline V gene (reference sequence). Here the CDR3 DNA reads TGTGCCTGGGACGAAGGAGGCGAGCAGTACTTC. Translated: CAWDEGGEQYF.

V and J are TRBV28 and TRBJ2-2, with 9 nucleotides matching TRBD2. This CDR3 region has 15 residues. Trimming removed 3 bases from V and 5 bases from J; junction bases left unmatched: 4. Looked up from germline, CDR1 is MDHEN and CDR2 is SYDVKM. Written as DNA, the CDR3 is TGTGCCAGCAGTTTGAGTCTAGCGGGGACCGGGGAGCTGTTTTTT. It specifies CASSLSLAGTGELFF.

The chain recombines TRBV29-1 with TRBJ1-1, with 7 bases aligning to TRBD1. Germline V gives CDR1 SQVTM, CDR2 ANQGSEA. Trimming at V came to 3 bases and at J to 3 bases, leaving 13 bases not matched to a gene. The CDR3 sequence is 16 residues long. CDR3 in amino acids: CSVEFIERGRDTEAFF. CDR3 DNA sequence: TGCAGCGTTGAGTTTATAGAAAGGGGGCGGGACACTGAAGCTTTCTTT.

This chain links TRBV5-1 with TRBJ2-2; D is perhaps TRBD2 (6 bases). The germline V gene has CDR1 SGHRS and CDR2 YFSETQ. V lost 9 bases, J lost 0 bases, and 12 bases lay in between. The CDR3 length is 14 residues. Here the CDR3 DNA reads TGCGCCACCGGAGGGGTCGCGAACACCGGGGAGCTGTTTTTT. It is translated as CATGGVANTGELFF.

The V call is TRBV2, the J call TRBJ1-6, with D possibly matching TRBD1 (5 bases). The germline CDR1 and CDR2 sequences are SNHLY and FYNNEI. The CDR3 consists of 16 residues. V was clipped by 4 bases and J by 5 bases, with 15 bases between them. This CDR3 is CASSGQGSLDNSPLHF. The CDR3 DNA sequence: TGTGCCAGCAGTGGTCAGGGAAGCTTGGATAATTCACCCCTCCACTTT.

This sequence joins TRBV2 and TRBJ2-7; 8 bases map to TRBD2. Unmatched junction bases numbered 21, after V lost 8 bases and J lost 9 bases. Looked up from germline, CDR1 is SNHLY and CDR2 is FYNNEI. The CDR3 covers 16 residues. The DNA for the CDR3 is TGTGCCAGCGTTGGGAGGTTAGGAGGTCTAGCGGGCGGGCAGTACTTC. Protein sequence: CASVGRLGGLAGGQYF.

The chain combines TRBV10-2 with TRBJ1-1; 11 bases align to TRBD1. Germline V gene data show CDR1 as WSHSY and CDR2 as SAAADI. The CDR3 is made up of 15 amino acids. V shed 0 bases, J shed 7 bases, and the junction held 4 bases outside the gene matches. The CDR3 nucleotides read TGCGCCAGCAGTGAGTCCGGGACAGGGGGTAGTGAAGCTTTCTTT. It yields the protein CASSESGTGGSEAFF.

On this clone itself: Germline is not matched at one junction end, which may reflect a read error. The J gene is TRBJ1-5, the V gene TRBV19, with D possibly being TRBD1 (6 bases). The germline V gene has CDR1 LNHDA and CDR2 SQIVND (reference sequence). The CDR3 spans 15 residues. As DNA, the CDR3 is TGTGCCAGTAGTTTAGAGACAGGAGGCAATCAGCCCCAGCATTTT. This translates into CASSLETGGNQPQHF.

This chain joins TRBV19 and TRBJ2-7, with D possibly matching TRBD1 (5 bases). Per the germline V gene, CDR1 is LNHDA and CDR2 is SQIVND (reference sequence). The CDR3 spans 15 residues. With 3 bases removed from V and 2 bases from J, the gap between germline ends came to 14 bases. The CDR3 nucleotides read TGTGCCAGTAGTATGCCTACTCAGGGCCCCTACGAGCAGTACTTC. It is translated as CASSMPTQGPYEQYF.

The CDR3 reads CASSFTSGLYEQYF. DNA for the CDR3: TGTGCCAGCAGCTTTACCAGCGGGCTCTACGAGCAGTACTTC. The chain combines TRBV7-2 with TRBJ2-7; D is possibly TRBD2 (6 bases). V was cut by 3 bases and J by 3 bases, with 12 bases left in between. Germline V CDR1 and CDR2: SGHTA, FQGNSA. CDR3 length equals 14 residues. Full variable domain (missing parts from reference TRBV7-2 and TRBJ2-7): GAGVSQSPSNKVTEKGKDVELRCDPISGHTALYWYRQSLGQGLEFLIYFQGNSAPDKSGLPSDRFSAERTGGSVSTLTIQRTQQEDSAVYLCASSFTSGLYEQYFGPGTRLTVT.

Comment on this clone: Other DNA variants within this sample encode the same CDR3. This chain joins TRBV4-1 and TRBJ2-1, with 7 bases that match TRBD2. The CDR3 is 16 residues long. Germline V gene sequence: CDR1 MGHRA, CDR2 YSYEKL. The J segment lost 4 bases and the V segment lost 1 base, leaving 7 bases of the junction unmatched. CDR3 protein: CASSQVRLAVYNEQFF. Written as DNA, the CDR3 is TGCGCCAGCAGCCAAGTACGCCTAGCGGTGTACAATGAGCAGTTCTTC.

CDR3 nucleotide sequence: TGTGCCAGCAGCTTGATCAGCCTAGCGGGGGTAGGGGAGACCCAGTACTTC. It specifies CASSLISLAGVGETQYF. The gene calls are TRBV5-6 and TRBJ2-5, with 10 nucleotides matching TRBD2. Trimming removed 1 base from V and 5 bases from J; junction bases left unmatched: 11. The CDR3 spans 17 residues. The germline gives CDR1 SGHDT, CDR2 YYEEEE.

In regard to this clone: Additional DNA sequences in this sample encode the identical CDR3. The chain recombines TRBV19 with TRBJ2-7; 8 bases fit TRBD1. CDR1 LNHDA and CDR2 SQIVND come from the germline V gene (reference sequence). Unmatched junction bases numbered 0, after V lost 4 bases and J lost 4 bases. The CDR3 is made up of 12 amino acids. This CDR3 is CASSRQGYEQYF. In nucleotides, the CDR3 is TGTGCCAGTAGTAGACAGGGGTACGAGCAGTACTTC.

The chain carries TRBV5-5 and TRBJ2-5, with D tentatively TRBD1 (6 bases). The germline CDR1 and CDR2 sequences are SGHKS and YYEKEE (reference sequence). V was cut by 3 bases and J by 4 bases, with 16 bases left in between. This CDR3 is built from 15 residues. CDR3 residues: CASSYEYRVLETQYF. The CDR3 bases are TGTGCCAGCAGCTACGAATACAGGGTTCTAGAGACCCAGTACTTC. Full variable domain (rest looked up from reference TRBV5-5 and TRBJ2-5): DAGVTQSPTHLIKTRGQQVTLRCSPISGHKSVSWYQQVLGQGPQFIFQYYEKEERGRGNFPDRFSARQFPNYSSELNVNALLLGDSALYLCASSYEYRVLETQYFGPGTRLLVL.

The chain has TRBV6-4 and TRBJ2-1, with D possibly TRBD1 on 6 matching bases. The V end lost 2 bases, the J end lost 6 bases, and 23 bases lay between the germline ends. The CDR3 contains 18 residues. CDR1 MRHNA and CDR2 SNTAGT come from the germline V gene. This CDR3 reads CASSDGGLAGRALNEQFF. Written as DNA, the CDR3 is TGTGCCAGCAGTGACGGGGGCCTGGCGGGTAGGGCCCTCAATGAGCAGTTCTTC.

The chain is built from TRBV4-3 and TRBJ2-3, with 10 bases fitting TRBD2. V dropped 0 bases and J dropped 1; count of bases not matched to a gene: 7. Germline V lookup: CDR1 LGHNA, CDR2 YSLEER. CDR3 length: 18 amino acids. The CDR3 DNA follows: TGCGCCAGCAGCCAAGACGCCCTAGCGGGGGCCCGCACAGATACGCAGTATTTT. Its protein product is CASSQDALAGARTDTQYF.

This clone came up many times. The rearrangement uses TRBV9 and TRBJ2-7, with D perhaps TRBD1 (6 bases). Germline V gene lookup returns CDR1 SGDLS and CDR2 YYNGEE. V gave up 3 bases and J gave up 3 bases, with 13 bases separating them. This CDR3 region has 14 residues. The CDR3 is CASSGGGRDYEQYF. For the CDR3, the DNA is TGTGCCAGCAGCGGAGGGGGTCGGGACTACGAGCAGTACTTC.

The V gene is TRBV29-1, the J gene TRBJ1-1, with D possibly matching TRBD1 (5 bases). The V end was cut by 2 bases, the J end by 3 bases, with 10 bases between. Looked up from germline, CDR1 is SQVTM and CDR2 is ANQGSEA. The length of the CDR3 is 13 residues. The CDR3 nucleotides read TGCAGCGTTGAATCAGGGAAGGACACTGAAGCTTTCTTT. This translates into CSVESGKDTEAFF.

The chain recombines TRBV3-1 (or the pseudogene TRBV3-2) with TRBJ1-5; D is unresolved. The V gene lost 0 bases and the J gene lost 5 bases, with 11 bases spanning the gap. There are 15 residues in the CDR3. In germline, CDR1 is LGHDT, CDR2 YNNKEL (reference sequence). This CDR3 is CASSQDLRRDQPQHF. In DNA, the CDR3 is TGTGCCAGCAGCCAAGATTTGAGGCGAGATCAGCCCCAGCATTTT.

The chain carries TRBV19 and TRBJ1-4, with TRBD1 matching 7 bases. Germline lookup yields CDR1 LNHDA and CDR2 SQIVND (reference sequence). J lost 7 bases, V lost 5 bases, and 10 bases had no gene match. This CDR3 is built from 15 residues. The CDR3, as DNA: TGTGCCAGTAGTCGGATCGGACAGGCTAGTGAAAAACTGTTTTTT. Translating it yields CASSRIGQASEKLFF.

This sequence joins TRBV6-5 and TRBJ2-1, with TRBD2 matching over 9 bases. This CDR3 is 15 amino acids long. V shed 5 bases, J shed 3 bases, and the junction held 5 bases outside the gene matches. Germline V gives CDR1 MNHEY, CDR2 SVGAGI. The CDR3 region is CASSISGGLYNEQFF. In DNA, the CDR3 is TGTGCCAGCAGTATAAGCGGGGGGCTCTACAATGAGCAGTTCTTC.

The CDR3 loop reads CASSIYGTPNNEQFF. The CDR3, as DNA: TGTGCCAGTAGTATTTACGGGACTCCTAACAATGAGCAGTTCTTC. This chain links TRBV19 with TRBJ2-1, with D possibly matching TRBD2 (6 bases). This CDR3 spans 15 amino acids. The germline CDR1 and CDR2 sequences are LNHDA and SQIVND (reference sequence). V dropped 3 bases and J dropped 5 bases, with 14 bases sitting between them.

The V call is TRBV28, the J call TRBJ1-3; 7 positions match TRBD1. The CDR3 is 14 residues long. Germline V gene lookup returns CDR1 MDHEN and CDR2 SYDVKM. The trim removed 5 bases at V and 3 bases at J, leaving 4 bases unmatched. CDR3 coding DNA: TGTGCCAGCAGTGAAGGGGGCGATGGAAACACCATATATTTT. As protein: CASSEGGDGNTIYF.

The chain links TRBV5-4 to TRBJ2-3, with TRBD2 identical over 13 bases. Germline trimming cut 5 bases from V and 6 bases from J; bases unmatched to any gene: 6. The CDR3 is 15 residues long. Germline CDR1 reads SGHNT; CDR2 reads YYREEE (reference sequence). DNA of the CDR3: TGTGCCAGCAGTCGGACTAGCGGGAGTCCGGATACGCAGTATTTT. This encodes CASSRTSGSPDTQYF.

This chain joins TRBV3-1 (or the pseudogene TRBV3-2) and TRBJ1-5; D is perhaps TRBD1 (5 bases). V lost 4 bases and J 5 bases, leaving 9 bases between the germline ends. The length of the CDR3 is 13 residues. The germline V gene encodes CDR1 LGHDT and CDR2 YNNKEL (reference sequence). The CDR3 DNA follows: TGTGCCAGCAGCCGACAGCCCGATCAGCCCCAGCATTTT. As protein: CASSRQPDQPQHF.